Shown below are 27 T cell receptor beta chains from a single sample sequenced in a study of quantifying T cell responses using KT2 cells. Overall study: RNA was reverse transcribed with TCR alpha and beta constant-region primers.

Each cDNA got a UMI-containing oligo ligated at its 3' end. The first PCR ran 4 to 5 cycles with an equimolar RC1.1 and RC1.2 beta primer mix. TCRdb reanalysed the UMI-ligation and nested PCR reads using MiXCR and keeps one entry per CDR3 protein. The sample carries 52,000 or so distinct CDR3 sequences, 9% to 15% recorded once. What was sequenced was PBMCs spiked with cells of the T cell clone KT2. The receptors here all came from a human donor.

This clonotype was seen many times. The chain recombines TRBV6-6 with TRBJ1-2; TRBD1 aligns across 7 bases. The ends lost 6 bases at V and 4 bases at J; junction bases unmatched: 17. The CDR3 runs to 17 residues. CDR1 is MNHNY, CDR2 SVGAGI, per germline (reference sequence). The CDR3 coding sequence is TGTGCCAGCAGCCCGCCGGGACAGTCGTTCGAGCCCTATGGCTACACCTTC. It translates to CASSPPGQSFEPYGYTF.

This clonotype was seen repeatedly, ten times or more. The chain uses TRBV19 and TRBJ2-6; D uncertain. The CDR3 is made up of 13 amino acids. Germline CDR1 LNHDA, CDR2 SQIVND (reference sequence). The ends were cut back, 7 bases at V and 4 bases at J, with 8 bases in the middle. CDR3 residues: CASIPTGANVLTF. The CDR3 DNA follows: TGTGCCAGTATCCCCACCGGGGCCAACGTCCTGACTTTC.

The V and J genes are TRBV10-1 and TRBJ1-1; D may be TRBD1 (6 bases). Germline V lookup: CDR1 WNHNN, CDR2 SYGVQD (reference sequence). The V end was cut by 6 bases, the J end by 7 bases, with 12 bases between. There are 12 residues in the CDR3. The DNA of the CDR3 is TGCGCCAGCAGAGGGAGGGGGGTTGAAGCTTTCTTT. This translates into CASRGRGVEAFF.

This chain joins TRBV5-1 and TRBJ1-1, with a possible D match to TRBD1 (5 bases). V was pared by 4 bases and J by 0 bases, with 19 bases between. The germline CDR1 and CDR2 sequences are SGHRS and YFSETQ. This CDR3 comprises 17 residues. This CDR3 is CASSRGGEAGMNTEAFF. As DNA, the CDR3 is TGCGCCAGCAGCCGGGGGGGGGAAGCCGGGATGAACACTGAAGCTTTCTTT.

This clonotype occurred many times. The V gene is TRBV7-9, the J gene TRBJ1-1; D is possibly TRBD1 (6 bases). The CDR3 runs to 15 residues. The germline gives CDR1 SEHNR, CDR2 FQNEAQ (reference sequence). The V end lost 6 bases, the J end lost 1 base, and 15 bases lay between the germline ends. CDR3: CASSSGQTPNTEAFF. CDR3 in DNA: TGTGCCAGCAGTTCCGGACAGACCCCGAACACTGAAGCTTTCTTT.

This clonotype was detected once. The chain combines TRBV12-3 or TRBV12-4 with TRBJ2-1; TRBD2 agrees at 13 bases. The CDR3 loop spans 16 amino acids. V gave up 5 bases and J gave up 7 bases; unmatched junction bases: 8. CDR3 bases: TGTGCCAGCAGTAAACTAGCGGGGGGGCCATGGAATGAGCAGTTCTTC. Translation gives CASSKLAGGPWNEQFF.

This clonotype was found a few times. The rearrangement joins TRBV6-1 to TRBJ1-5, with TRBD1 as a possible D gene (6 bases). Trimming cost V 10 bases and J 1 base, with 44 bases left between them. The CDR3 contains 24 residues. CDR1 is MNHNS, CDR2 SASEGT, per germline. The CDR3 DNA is TGTGCCATAAGCCGGCGGGAAACCAGCAGGCGTCAAAGTTGGCGGGGACAAAGCAATCAGCCCCAGCATTTT. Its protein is CAISRRETSRRQSWRGQSNQPQHF.

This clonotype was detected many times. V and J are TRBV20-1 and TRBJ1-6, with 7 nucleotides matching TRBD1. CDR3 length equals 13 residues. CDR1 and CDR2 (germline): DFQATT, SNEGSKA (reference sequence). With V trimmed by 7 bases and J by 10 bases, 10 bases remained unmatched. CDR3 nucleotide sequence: TGCAGTGTTAAGACAGGGTTCGAATCACCCCTCCACTTT. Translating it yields CSVKTGFESPLHF.

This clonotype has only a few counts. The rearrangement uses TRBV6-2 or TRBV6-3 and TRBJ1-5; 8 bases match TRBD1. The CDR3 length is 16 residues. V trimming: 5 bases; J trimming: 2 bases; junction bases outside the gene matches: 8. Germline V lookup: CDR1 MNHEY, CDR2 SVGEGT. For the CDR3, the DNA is TGTGCCAGCAGTACCAGGACAGGGAAGGGCAATCAGCCCCAGCATTTT. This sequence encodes CASSTRTGKGNQPQHF.

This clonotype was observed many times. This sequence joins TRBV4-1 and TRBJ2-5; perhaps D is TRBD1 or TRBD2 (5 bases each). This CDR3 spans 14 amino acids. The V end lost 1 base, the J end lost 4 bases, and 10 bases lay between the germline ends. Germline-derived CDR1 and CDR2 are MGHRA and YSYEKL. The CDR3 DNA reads TGCGCCAGCAGCCAAGTTCTGGGGGTAGAGACCCAGTACTTC. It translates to CASSQVLGVETQYF.

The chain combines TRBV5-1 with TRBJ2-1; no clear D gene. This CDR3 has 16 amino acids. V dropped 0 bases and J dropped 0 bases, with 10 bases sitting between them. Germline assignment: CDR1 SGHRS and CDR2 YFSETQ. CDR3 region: CASSLGGGSSYNEQFF. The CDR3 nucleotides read TGCGCCAGCAGCTTGGGTGGCGGAAGCTCCTACAATGAGCAGTTCTTC.

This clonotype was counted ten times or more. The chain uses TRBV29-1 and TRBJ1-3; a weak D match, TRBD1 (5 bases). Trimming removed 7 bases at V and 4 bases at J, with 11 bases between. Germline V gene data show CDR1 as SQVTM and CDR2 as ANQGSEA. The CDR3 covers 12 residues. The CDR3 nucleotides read TGCAGCGCTCAAGGGGTAGGAAACACCATATATTTT. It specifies CSAQGVGNTIYF. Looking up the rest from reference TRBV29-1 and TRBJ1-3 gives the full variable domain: SAVISQKPSRDICQRGTSLTIQCQVDSQVTMMFWYRQQPGQSLTLIATANQGSEATYESGFVIDKFPISRPNLTFSTLTVSNMSPEDSSIYLCSAQGVGNTIYFGEGSWLTVV.

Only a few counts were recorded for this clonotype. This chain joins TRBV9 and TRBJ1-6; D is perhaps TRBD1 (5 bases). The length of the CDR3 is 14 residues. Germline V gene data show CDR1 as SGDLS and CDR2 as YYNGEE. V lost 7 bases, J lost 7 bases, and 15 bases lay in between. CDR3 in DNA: TGTGCCAGCGCGCAAGGGCAGGGAAATTCACCCCTCCACTTT. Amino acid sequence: CASAQGQGNSPLHF.

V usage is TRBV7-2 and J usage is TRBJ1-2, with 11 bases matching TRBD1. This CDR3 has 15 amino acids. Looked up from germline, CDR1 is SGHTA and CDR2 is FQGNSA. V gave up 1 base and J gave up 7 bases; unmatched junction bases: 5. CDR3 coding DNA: TGTGCCAGCAGCTTAGGAGGGACAGGGGGTACTGGCTACACCTTC. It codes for CASSLGGTGGTGYTF.

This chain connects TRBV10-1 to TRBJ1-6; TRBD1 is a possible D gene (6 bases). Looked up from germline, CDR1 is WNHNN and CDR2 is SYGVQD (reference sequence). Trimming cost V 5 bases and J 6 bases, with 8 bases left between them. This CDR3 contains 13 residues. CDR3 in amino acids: CASSMDSNSPLHF. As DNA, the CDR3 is TGCGCCAGCAGTATGGACAGTAATTCACCCCTCCACTTT.

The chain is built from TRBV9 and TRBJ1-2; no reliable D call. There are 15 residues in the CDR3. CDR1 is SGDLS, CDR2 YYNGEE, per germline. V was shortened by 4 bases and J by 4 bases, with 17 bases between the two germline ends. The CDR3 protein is CASSPGGRLGYGYTF. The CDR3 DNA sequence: TGTGCCAGCAGCCCAGGCGGCAGATTGGGCTATGGCTACACCTTC. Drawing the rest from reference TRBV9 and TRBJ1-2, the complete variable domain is DSGVTQTPKHLITATGQRVTLRCSPRSGDLSVYWYQQSLDQGLQFLIQYYNGEERAKGNILERFSAQQFPDLHSELNLSSLELGDSALYFCASSPGGRLGYGYTFGSGTRLTVV.

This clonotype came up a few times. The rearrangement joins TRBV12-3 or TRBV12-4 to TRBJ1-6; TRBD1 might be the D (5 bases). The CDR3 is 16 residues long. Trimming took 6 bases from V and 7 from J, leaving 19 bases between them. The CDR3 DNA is TGTGCCAGCAGCCCTGACAGCCTATCGAGCAATTCACCCCTCCACTTT. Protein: CASSPDSLSSNSPLHF.

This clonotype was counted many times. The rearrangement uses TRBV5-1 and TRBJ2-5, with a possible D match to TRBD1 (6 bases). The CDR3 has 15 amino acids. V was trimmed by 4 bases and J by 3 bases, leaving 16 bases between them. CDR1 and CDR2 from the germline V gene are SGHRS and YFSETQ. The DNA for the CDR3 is TGCGCCAGCAGCGCCACAGGGCCTGGTGAAGAGACCCAGTACTTC. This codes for CASSATGPGEETQYF.

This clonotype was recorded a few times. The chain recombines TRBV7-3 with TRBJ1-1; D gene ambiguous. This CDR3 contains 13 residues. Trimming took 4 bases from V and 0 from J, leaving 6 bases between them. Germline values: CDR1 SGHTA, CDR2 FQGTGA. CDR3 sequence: CASSSSLNTEAFF. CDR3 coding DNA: TGTGCCAGCAGCTCCTCACTGAACACTGAAGCTTTCTTT.

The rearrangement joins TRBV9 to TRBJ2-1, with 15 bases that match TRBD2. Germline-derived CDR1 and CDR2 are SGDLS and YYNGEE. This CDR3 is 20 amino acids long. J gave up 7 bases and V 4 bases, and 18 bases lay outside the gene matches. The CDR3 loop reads CASSPSNLGLAGGPENEQFF. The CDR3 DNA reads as TGTGCCAGCAGCCCATCTAATTTGGGACTAGCGGGAGGTCCTGAGAATGAGCAGTTCTTC. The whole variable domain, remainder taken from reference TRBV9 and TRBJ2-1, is DSGVTQTPKHLITATGQRVTLRCSPRSGDLSVYWYQQSLDQGLQFLIQYYNGEERAKGNILERFSAQQFPDLHSELNLSSLELGDSALYFCASSPSNLGLAGGPENEQFFGPGTRLTVL.

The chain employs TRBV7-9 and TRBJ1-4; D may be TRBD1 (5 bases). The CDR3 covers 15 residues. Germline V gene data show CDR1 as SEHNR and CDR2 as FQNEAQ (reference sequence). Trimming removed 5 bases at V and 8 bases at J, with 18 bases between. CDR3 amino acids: CASSAINDSGEKLFF. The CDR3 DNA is TGTGCCAGCAGCGCGATAAACGACAGTGGAGAAAAACTGTTTTTT.

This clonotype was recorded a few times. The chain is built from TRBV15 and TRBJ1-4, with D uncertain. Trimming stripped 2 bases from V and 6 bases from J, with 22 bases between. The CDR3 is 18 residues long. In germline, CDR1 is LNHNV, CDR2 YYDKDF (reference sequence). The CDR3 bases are TGTGCCACCAGCAGACAGCACTGGAGGGCCCCGATATATGAAAAACTGTTTTTT. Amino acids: CATSRQHWRAPIYEKLFF.

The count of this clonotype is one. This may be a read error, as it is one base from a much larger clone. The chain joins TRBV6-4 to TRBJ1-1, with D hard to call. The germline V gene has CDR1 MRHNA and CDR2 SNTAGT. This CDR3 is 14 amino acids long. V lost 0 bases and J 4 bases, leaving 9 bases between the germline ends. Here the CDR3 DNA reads TGTGCCAGCAGTGACTCGCCAGAGAGCACTGAAGCTTTCTTT. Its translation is CASSDSPESTEAFF.

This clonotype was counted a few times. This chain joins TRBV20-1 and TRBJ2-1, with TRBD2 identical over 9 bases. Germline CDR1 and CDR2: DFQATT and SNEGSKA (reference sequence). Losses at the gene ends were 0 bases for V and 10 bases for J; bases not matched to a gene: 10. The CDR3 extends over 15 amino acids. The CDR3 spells CSAREAAGGVLEQFF. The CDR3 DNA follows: TGCAGTGCTAGAGAAGCAGCGGGAGGCGTTTTGGAGCAGTTCTTC.

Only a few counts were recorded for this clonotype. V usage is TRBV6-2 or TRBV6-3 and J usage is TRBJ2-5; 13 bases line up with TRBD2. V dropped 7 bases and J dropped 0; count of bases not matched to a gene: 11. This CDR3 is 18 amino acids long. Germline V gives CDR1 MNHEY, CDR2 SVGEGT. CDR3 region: CASTRRTSGRAYQETQYF. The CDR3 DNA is TGTGCCAGCACTCGACGGACTAGCGGGAGAGCGTACCAAGAGACCCAGTACTTC.

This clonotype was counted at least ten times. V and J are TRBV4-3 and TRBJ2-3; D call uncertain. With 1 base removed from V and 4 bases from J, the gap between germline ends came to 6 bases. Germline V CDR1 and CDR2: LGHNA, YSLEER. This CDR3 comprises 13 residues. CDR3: CASSQAAADTQYF. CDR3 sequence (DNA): TGCGCCAGCAGCCAAGCTGCGGCAGATACGCAGTATTTT.

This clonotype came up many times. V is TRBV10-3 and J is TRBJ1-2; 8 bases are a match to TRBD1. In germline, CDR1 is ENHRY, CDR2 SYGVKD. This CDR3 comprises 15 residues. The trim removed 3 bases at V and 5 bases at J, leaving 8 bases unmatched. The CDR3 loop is CAISDVTGGGYGYTF. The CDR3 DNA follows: TGTGCCATCAGTGATGTTACAGGGGGAGGTTATGGCTACACCTTC.